This T cell receptor beta chain was sequenced in a study of blood T cell repertoires in COVID-19 (dated by TCRdb to the early 2020s). As for the study more broadly: Samples covering the acute and convalescent phases of COVID-19 were provided by collaborators in the United States, Italy and Spain. The prospective study material was composed of cDNA or gDNA derived from T cells, B-cell-depleted T cells, or PBMCs. Deeply sampled blood TCRbeta repertoires from subjects exposed to, actively infected with, or recovered from COVID-19 were included in the dataset. The repertoires were released in a freely available public database intended as a resource for research on the immune response to SARS-CoV-2. Samples were obtained from the ongoing ImmuneRACE study (first 160 participants) and from some 1,300 subjects provided by 6 global collaborators. Sample metadata almost always included a de-identified subject ID, COVID-19 status, age in years and sex. Where HLA class I and class II types were available, the types were taken from metadata supplied by the sample provider, not from assay-based typing.

V sheds 0 bases and J sheds 2 bases, leaving 10 bases between their ends. The CDR3, cysteine through phenylalanine, is 15 amino acids long. The only DNA kept is the CDR3, 45 bases in frame from the first base. From the germline V gene, CDR1 is MNHEY and CDR2 is SVGAGI. TCRbeta CDR3 regions were amplified from genomic DNA by means of the immunoSEQ Assay, a bias-controlled multiplex PCR. Turning to the authors' computational methods: The number of nucleated cells in each sample was estimated from the amplification of reference gene primers within the assay. To quantify the absolute abundance of each unique TCRbeta CDR3 rearrangement, sequence reads were collapsed and filtered. For each sample, productive Simpson clonality was calculated as the square root of Simpson's diversity index over productive rearrangements. In TCRdb, the immuneACCESS table is reduced to in-frame sequences with V and J assigned. These tables do not hold every clone; where another copy was compared, an unresolved V gene accounts for under half, and the others remain unexplained. The V and J calls and clone size are taken from that table; D and trimming were inferred from the DNA. The sample contains 200,000 to 250,000 clones, roughly four fifths of them found a single time. Approximately 7.6% of the sample rests with the top ten.

Of note for this clone: No antigen is known for it. Base qualities are not provided; no much larger clone lies one nucleotide away.

One collaborating source in Seattle enrolled patients during active infection and followed them longitudinally through the course of disease. Each collaborating institution followed its own protocols to collect whole blood in K2EDTA tubes. For TCRbeta analysis, collaborators shipped samples in one of three forms: frozen whole blood, isolated PBMCs, or DNA extracted from either of those sample types. The paper's findings and limits, for the study overall: The quantity of clinical and demographic metadata differed by source and by participant and was supplied without curation.

This TCR derives from a woman older than 75 with COVID-19, enrolled during active disease. The chain was built from TRBV6-5 and TRBJ1-2, with no D gene named confidently. Sequencing input: peripheral blood. The nucleotide sequence is given as TGTGCCAGCAGTTACTCGAGGCGTGGCAACTATGGCTACACCTTC. It translates as CASSYSRRGNYGYTF.